Presented here are 11 T cell receptor beta chains from one specimen sequenced in a study of T cell repertoires in cytomegalovirus infection. TCRdb recomputed calls from the reads with MiXCR, one row per CDR3 protein. The data show roughly 90,000 distinct CDR3 sequences, approximately 30% seen once. These TCRs' antigens remain unknown. Here the sequenced sample was CD8+ T cells from cultured PBMCs, taken from culture after CMV antigen stimulation. The receptor set was obtained from a human donor in good health (CMV status not recorded). Some clones in this sample may be carry-over from other donors' samples.

The rearrangement joins TRBV2 to TRBJ2-1; 11 bases align to TRBD2. Germline V lookup: CDR1 SNHLY, CDR2 FYNNEI. The CDR3 is made up of 19 amino acids. V dropped 2 bases and J dropped 0; count of bases not matched to a gene: 9. The CDR3 sequence is CASSERRASGGSSYNEQFF. DNA of the CDR3: TGTGCCAGCAGTGAAAGGCGTGCTAGCGGGGGGAGCTCCTACAATGAGCAGTTCTTC.

This sequence joins TRBV9 and TRBJ2-3; no clear D. The CDR3 totals 14 residues. From germline, CDR1 is SGDLS and CDR2 YYNGEE. Trimming shortened V by 0 bases and J by 2 bases, and 7 bases separated the two germline ends. The CDR3 is CASSVGPTTDTQYF. DNA of the CDR3: TGTGCCAGCAGCGTAGGTCCTACCACAGATACGCAGTATTTT.

This sequence joins TRBV5-6 and TRBJ2-5; D not resolved. Trimming removed 4 bases from V and 2 bases from J, with 9 bases in between. This CDR3 spans 13 amino acids. Germline V gene lookup returns CDR1 SGHDT and CDR2 YYEEEE. The CDR3 bases are TGTGCCAGCAGCGCACCGCTACAAGAGACCCAGTACTTC. Its translation is CASSAPLQETQYF.

This clonotype occurred a few times. The chain joins TRBV7-9 to TRBJ2-1; D may be TRBD2 (6 bases). Trimming shortened V by 3 bases and J by 8 bases, and 17 bases separated the two germline ends. CDR3 length: 15 residues. The V gene's germline CDR1 is SEHNR and CDR2 FQNEAQ (reference sequence). The chain's CDR3 is CASSFREVRRDEQFF. The CDR3 DNA reads as TGTGCCAGCAGCTTCCGAGAGGTCCGGAGGGATGAGCAGTTCTTC.

The chain has TRBV24-1 and TRBJ2-3; D might be TRBD1 or TRBD2, each matching 5 bases. This CDR3 contains 17 residues. From germline, CDR1 is KGHDR and CDR2 SFDVKD. V was clipped by 3 bases and J by 3 bases, with 18 bases between them. CDR3 in DNA: TGTGCCACCAGTGATAAGTTCCTGGGGGTCGAGACAGATACGCAGTATTTT. Its translation: CATSDKFLGVETDTQYF.

The V gene is TRBV20-1, the J gene TRBJ1-4; D gene unclear. The V end was cut by 1 base, the J end by 0 bases, with 3 bases between. This CDR3 has 13 residues. Germline assignment: CDR1 DFQATT and CDR2 SNEGSKA (reference sequence). The CDR3 is CSARVPTNEKLFF. As DNA, the CDR3 is TGCAGTGCTAGAGTGCCAACTAATGAAAAACTGTTTTTT.

This clonotype was seen many times. V gene TRBV5-1 combines with J gene TRBJ1-1; D may be TRBD1 (6 bases). Deletions cut 0 bases from V and 1 base from J, with 16 bases between. The CDR3 has 17 residues. Germline loops: CDR1 SGHRS, CDR2 YFSETQ. DNA for the CDR3: TGCGCCAGCAGCTTGGCTGGGGGCCTCTCGGGGAACACTGAAGCTTTCTTT. As protein: CASSLAGGLSGNTEAFF.

The chain couples TRBV12-5 to TRBJ2-1, with D unresolved. The CDR3 extends over 15 amino acids. V lost 1 base and J 2 bases, leaving 9 bases between the germline ends. Germline values: CDR1 LGHNT, CDR2 FRNRAP. The CDR3 sequence: CASGLGLSAYNEQFF. DNA for the CDR3: TGTGCTAGTGGTTTGGGGCTTTCCGCCTACAATGAGCAGTTCTTC.

V usage is TRBV5-1 and J usage is TRBJ1-6, with D tentatively TRBD1 (6 bases). The CDR3 sequence is 14 residues long. The V end lost 4 bases, the J end lost 5 bases, and 10 bases lay between the germline ends. The germline V gene encodes CDR1 SGHRS and CDR2 YFSETQ. This CDR3 reads CASSRTADNSPLHF. DNA of the CDR3: TGCGCCAGCAGCCGGACAGCCGATAATTCACCCCTCCACTTT.

This chain uses TRBV5-1 with TRBJ1-1, with D tentatively TRBD1 (6 bases). The CDR3 length is 15 residues. V lost 4 bases, J lost 1 base, and 14 bases lay in between. Per germline, CDR1 SGHRS and CDR2 YFSETQ. This CDR3 is CASSPYEGGNTEAFF. In DNA form, the CDR3 reads TGCGCCAGCAGCCCCTACGAGGGGGGGAACACTGAAGCTTTCTTT.

CDR3 region: CASSFQGGPYGYTF. CDR3 nucleotide sequence: TGTGCCAGCAGTTTTCAGGGGGGACCCTATGGCTACACCTTC. The V gene is TRBV27, the J gene TRBJ1-2; TRBD1 aligns across 7 bases. The V gene end was trimmed by 3 bases and the J gene end by 4 bases; junction bases not matched to a gene: 5. This CDR3 is 14 amino acids long. CDR1 is MNHEY and CDR2 is SMNVEV in the germline V gene (reference sequence).